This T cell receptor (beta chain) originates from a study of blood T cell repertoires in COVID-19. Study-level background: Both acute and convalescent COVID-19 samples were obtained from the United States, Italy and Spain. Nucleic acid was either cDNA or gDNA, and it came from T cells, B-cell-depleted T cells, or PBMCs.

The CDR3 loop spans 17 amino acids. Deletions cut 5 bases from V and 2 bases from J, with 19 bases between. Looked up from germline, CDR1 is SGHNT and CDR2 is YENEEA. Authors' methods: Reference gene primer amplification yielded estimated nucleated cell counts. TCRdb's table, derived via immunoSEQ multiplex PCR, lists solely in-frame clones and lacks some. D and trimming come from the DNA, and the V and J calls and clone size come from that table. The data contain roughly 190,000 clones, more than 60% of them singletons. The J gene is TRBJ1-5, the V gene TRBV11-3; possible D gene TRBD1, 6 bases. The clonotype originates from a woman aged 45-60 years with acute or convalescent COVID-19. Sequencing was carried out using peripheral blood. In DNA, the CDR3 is TGTGCCAGCAGCCTTCAACAGGGTATGGTACGCAATCAGCCCCAGCATTTT. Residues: CASSLQQGMVRNQPQHF. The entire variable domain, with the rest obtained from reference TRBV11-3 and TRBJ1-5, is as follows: EAGVVQSPRYKIIEKKQPVAFWCNPISGHNTLYWYLQNLGQGPELLIRYENEEAVDDSQLPKDRFSAERLKGVDSTLKIQPAELGDSAVYLCASSLQQGMVRNQPQHFGDGTRLSIL.